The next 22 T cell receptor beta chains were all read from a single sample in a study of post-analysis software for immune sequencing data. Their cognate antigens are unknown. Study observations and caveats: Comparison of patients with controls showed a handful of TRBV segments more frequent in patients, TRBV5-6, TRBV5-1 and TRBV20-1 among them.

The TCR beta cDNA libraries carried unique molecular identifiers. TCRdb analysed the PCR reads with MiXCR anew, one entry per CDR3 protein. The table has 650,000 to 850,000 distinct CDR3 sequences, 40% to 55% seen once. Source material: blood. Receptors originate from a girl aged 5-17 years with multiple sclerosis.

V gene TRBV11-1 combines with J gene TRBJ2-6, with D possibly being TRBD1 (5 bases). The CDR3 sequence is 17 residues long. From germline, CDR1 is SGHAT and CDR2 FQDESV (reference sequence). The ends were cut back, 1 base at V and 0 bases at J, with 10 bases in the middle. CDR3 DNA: TGTGCCAGCAGCTTAGGATCCAGGGTCTCTGGGGCCAACGTCCTGACTTTC. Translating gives CASSLGSRVSGANVLTF.

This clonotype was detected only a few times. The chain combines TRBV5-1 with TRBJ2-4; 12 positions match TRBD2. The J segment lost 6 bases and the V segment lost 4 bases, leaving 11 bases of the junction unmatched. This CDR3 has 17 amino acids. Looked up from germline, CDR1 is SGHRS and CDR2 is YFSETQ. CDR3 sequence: CASSPGTSGRLGNIQYF. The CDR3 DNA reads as TGCGCCAGCAGCCCCGGGACTAGCGGGCGCCTGGGAAACATTCAGTACTTC.

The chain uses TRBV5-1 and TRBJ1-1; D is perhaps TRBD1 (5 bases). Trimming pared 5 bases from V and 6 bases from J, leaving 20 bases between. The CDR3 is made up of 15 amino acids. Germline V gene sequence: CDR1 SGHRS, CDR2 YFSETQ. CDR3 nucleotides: TGCGCCAGCAGTCCGGGGGTTCAGGGAAGGGCTGAAGCTTTCTTT. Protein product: CASSPGVQGRAEAFF.

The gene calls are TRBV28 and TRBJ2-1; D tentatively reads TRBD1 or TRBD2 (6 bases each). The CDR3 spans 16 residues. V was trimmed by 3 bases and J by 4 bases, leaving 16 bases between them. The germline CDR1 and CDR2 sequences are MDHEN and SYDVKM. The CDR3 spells CASSFLPGGRYNEQFF. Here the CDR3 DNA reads TGTGCCAGCAGTTTCTTACCCGGGGGCCGATACAATGAGCAGTTCTTC.

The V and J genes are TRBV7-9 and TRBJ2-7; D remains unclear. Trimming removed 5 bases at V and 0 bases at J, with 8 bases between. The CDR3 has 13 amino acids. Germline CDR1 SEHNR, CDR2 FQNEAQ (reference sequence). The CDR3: CASSPRRSYEQYF. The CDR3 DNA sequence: TGTGCCAGCAGCCCGAGGCGCTCCTACGAGCAGTACTTC.

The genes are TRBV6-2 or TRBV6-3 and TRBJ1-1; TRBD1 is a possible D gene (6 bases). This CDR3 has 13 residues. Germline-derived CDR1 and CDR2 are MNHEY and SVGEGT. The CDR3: CASGWTVNTEAFF. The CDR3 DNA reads TGTGCTAGCGGGTGGACAGTGAACACTGAAGCTTTCTTT.

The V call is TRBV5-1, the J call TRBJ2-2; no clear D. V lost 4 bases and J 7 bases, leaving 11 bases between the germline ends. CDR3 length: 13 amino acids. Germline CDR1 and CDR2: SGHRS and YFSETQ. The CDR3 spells CASSVLRSGELFF. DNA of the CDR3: TGCGCCAGCAGCGTATTGAGGAGCGGGGAGCTGTTTTTT.

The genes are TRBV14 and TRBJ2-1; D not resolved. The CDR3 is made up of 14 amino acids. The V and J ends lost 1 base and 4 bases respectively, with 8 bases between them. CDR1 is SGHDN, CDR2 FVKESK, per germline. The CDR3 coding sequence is TGTGCCAGCAGCCAAGGGATTAATTACAATGAGCAGTTCTTC. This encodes CASSQGINYNEQFF.

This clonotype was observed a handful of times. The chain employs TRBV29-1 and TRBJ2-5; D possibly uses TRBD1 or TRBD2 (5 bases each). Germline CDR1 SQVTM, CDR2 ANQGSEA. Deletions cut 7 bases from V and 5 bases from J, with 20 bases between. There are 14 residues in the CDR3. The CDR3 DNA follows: TGCAGCGGAAGGGACCGCGTTCCGTGGGAGACCCAGTACTTC. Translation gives CSGRDRVPWETQYF. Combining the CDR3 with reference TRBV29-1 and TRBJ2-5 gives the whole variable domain SAVISQKPSRDICQRGTSLTIQCQVDSQVTMMFWYRQQPGQSLTLIATANQGSEATYESGFVIDKFPISRPNLTFSTLTVSNMSPEDSSIYLCSGRDRVPWETQYFGPGTRLLVL.

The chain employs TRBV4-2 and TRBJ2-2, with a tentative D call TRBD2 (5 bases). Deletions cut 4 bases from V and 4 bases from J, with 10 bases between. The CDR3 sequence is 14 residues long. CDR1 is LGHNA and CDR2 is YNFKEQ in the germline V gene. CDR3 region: CASSPEEGTGELFF. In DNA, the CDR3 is TGTGCCAGCAGCCCGGAGGAAGGCACCGGGGAGCTGTTTTTT.

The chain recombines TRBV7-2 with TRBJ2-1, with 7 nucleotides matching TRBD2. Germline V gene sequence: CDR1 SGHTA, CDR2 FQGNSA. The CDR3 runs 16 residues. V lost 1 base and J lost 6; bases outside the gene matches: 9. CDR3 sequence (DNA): TGTGCCAGCAGCTTAGACCCGACTAGCTATCTCAATGAGCAGTTCTTC. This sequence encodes CASSLDPTSYLNEQFF.

The CDR3 loop is CASSVDTSGRSYEQYF. CDR3 DNA sequence: TGTGCCAGCAGTGTCGATACTAGCGGGAGATCGTACGAGCAGTACTTC. This chain joins TRBV2 and TRBJ2-7; 11 nucleotides match TRBD2. Per germline, CDR1 SNHLY and CDR2 FYNNEI. The trim removed 4 bases at V and 4 bases at J, leaving 9 bases unmatched. This CDR3 region has 16 residues.

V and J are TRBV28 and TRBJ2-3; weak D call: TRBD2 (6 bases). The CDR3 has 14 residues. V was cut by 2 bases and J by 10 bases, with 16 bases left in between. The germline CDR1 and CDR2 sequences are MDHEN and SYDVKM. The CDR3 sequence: CASSLIGQAGPQYF. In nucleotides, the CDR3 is TGTGCCAGCAGTTTAATAGGGCAGGCGGGACCGCAGTATTTT. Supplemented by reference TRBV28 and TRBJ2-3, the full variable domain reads DVKVTQSSRYLVKRTGEKVFLECVQDMDHENMFWYRQDPGLGLRLIYFSYDVKMKEKGDIPEGYSVSREKKERFSLILESASTNQTSMYLCASSLIGQAGPQYFGPGTRLTVL.

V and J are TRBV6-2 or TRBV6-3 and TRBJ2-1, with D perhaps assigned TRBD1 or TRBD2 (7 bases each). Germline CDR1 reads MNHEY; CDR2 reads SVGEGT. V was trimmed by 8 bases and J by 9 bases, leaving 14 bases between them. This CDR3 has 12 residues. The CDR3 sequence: CASQPRGGEQFF. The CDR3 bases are TGTGCCAGCCAGCCCAGGGGGGGTGAGCAGTTCTTC.

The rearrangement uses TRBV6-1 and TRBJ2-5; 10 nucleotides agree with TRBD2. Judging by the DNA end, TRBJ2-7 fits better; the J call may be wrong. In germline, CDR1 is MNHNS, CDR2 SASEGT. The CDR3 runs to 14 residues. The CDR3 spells CASKASGSPHEQYF. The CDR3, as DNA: TGTGCCAGCAAAGCTAGCGGGAGTCCCCACGAGCAGTACTTC.

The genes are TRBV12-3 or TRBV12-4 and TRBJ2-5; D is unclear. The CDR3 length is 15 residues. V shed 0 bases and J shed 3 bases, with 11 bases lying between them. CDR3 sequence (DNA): TGTGCCAGCAGTTTAGCTCCTGTCTCTAAAGAGACCCAGTACTTC. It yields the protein CASSLAPVSKETQYF.

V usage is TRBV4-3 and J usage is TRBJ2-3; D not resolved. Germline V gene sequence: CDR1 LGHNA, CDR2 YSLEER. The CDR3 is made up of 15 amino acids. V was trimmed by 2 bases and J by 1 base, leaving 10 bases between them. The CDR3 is CASSQYAVGTDTQYF. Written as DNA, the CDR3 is TGCGCCAGCAGCCAATACGCGGTAGGCACAGATACGCAGTATTTT.

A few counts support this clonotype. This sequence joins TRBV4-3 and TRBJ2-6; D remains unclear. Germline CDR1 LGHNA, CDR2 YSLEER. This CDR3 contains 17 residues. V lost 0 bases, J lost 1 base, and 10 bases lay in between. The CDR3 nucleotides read TGCGCCAGCAGCCAAGAATTATCCTTTTCTGGGGCCAACGTCCTGACTTTC. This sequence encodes CASSQELSFSGANVLTF.

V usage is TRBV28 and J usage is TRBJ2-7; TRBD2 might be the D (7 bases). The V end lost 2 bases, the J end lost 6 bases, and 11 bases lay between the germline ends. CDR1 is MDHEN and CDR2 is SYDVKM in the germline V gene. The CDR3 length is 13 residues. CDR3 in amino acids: CASSLVGGPEQYF. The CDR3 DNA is TGTGCCAGCAGTTTAGTGGGGGGGCCCGAGCAGTACTTC.

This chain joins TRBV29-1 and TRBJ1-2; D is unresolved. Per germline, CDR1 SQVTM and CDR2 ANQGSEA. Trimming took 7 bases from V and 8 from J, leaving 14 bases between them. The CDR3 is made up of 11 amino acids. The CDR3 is CSAEGYGGYTF. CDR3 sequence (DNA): TGCAGCGCGGAAGGGTATGGCGGCTACACCTTC. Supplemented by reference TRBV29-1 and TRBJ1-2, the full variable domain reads SAVISQKPSRDICQRGTSLTIQCQVDSQVTMMFWYRQQPGQSLTLIATANQGSEATYESGFVIDKFPISRPNLTFSTLTVSNMSPEDSSIYLCSAEGYGGYTFGSGTRLTVV.

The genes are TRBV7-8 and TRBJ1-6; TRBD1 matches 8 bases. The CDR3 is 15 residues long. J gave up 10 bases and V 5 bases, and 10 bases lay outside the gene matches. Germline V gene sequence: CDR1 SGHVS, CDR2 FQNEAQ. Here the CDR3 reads CASSNYRTGSSPLHF. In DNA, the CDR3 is TGTGCCAGCAGCAACTACAGGACAGGGAGCTCACCCCTCCACTTT.

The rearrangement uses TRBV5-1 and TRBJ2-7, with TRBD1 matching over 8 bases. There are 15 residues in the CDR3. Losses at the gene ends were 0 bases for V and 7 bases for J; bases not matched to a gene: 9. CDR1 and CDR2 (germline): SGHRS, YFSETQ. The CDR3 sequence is CASSLEGQVYNEQYF. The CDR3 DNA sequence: TGCGCCAGCAGCTTGGAGGGACAGGTATACAATGAGCAGTACTTC.